Here is one TCR beta chain with its context. Antigen: not known. With 5 bases clipped from V and 8 bases from J, the junction kept 8 bases outside the gene matches. The length of the CDR3 is 13 residues. Germline CDR1 is MNHEY and CDR2 is SMNVEV (reference sequence). The sample is drawn from a study of OX40 agonist ivuxolimab in advanced cancers. At the level of the study: Ivuxolimab doses were 0.01, 0.1, 0.3, 1.5, 3 or 10 mg/kg every 2 weeks. Patients treated during dose escalation were battling hepatocellular carcinoma, melanoma, renal cell or head and neck cancer.

Only in-frame clones appear in the TCRdb table, and some are missing; sequencing was by immunoSEQ multiplex PCR. The data show around 10,000 clones, with 79% seen just once and about 40% held by the top ten. Study-wide points: Compared with others, partial responders at 0.1-3.0 mg/kg displayed clonal expansion among the lowest. In general, CD8+ T cells held more expanded clones than CD4+ did, on average.

The input for sequencing was CD4+ or CD8+ T cells sorted from blood, taken in a trial of the OX40 agonist ivuxolimab. The V call is TRBV27, the J call TRBJ1-2, with TRBD1 matching over 7 bases. This receptor was obtained from an adult with an advanced solid tumor such as melanoma, head and neck, liver or kidney cancer. CDR3 sequence reads: CASSPQTGDGYTF. CDR3 DNA sequence: TGTGCCAGCAGTCCCCAAACAGGGGACGGCTACACCTTC.